One sample yielded the 2 T cell receptor beta chains listed below, sequenced in a study of breast tumors, draining lymph nodes, adjacent tissues. TCRdb redid the calling of the multiplex PCR reads with MiXCR, one entry per CDR3 protein. The table lists about 25,000 distinct CDR3 sequences, 23% of them singletons, with 13% in the top ten. Sequences were obtained from breast tumor tissue. These TCRs come from a female donor with breast cancer. Some clones in this sample may be carry-over from other donors' samples.

By its share, this clonotype is medium-sized. The CDR3 DNA is TGTGCCACAGCATCGGGTGAAAAACTGTTTTTT. This gives the protein CATASGEKLFF. This chain joins TRBV11-1 and TRBJ1-4; D call uncertain. Germline values: CDR1 SGHAT, CDR2 FQDESV (reference sequence). Deletions cut 10 bases from V and 7 bases from J, with 10 bases between. The CDR3 spans 11 residues.

This clonotype was found many times. V gene TRBV28 combines with J gene TRBJ2-7; 10 positions agree with TRBD2. Germline values: CDR1 MDHEN, CDR2 SYDVKM. The CDR3 runs 15 residues. V lost 2 bases and J lost 7; bases outside the gene matches: 8. CDR3 protein: CASSLPLAGVGEQYF. Written as DNA, the CDR3 is TGTGCCAGCAGTTTACCCCTAGCGGGAGTAGGGGAGCAGTACTTC.